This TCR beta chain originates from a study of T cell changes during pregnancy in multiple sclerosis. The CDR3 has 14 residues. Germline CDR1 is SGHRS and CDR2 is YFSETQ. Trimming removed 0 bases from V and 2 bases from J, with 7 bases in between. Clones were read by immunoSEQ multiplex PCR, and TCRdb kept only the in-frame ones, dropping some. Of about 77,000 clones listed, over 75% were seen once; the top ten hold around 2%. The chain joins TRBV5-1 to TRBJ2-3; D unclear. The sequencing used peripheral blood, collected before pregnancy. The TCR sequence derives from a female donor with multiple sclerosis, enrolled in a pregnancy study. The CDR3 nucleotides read TGCGCCAGCAGCTTGGGAGGATTCACAGATACGCAGTATTTT. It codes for CASSLGGFTDTQYF.